Presented here are 5 T cell receptor beta chains from one specimen sequenced in a study of blood T cell repertoires in COVID-19. Method: immunoSEQ multiplex PCR; TCRdb's copy keeps in-frame clones and lacks some. The sample contains 200,000 to 300,000 clones, roughly 87% of which appear only once. The sequenced sample was peripheral blood. These receptors were taken from a human donor in a cohort sampled during active COVID-19.

The CDR3: CASSPASGEALGEQYF. CDR3 in DNA: TGTGCCAGCAGCCCAGCCAGCGGGGAGGCCTTAGGCGAGCAGTACTTC. This rearrangement joins TRBV7-6 to TRBJ2-7; 7 bases match TRBD2. The CDR3 totals 16 residues. The V gene end was trimmed by 5 bases and the J gene end by 6 bases; junction bases not matched to a gene: 16. Germline CDR1 SGHVS, CDR2 FNYEAQ. Full variable domain (missing parts from reference TRBV7-6 and TRBJ2-7): GAGVSQSPRYKVTKRGQDVALRCDPISGHVSLYWYRQALGQGPEFLTYFNYEAQQDKSGLPNDRFSAERPEGSISTLTIQRTEQRDSAMYRCASSPASGEALGEQYFGPGTRLTVT.

The chain couples TRBV29-1 to TRBJ2-3, with 7 positions matching TRBD2. Germline lookup yields CDR1 SQVTM and CDR2 ANQGSEA. Trimming at V came to 0 bases and at J to 1 base, leaving 10 bases not matched to a gene. There are 17 residues in the CDR3. The CDR3 sequence: CSVEEYGRGSGTDTQYF. DNA for the CDR3: TGCAGCGTTGAAGAGTACGGGCGGGGGTCGGGCACAGATACGCAGTATTTT.

This chain connects TRBV5-5 to TRBJ2-7; D may be TRBD1 (6 bases). The V and J ends lost 4 bases and 5 bases respectively, with 22 bases between them. The germline V gene encodes CDR1 SGHKS and CDR2 YYEKEE (reference sequence). This CDR3 has 16 amino acids. CDR3 bases: TGTGCCAGCAGCCGGGGAAACAGGGTATACCGGGACGAGCAGTACTTC. The encoded protein is CASSRGNRVYRDEQYF.

This clone has at least ten counts. V usage is TRBV6-6 and J usage is TRBJ1-5; 7 bases match TRBD1. The CDR3 contains 15 residues. V shed 7 bases, J shed 5 bases, and the junction held 11 bases outside the gene matches. Germline CDR1 and CDR2: MNHNY and SVGAGI (reference sequence). The CDR3 protein is CASTPIEGAYQPQHF. CDR3 nucleotide sequence: TGTGCCAGCACTCCAATTGAGGGGGCCTATCAGCCCCAGCATTTT.

This clone was recorded a few times. V gene TRBV7-9 combines with J gene TRBJ2-5, with D possibly TRBD2 on 5 matching bases. The CDR3 is made up of 13 amino acids. Germline assignment: CDR1 SEHNR and CDR2 FQNEAQ (reference sequence). The ends were cut back, 8 bases at V and 1 base at J, with 11 bases in the middle. The CDR3: CASLRGSQETQYF. CDR3 bases: TGTGCCAGCCTACGGGGATCCCAAGAGACCCAGTACTTC.